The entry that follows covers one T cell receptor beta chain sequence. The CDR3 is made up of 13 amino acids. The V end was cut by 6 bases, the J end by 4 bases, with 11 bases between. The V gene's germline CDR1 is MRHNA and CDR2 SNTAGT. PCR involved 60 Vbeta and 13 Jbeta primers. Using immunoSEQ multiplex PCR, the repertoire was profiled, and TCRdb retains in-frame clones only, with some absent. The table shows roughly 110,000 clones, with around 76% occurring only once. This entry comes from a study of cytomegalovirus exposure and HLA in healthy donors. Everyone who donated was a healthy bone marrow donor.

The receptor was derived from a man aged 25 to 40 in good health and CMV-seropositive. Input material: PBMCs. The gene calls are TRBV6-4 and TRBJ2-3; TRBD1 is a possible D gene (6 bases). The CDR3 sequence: CASRLQGSDTQYF. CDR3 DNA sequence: TGTGCCAGCAGGCTCCAGGGGTCAGATACGCAGTATTTT.